The rows below give T cell receptor beta chains drawn from one sample of a study of early T cells in non-severe SARS-CoV-2 infection. TCRdb recomputed calls from the 5' RACE reads with MiXCR, one row per CDR3 protein. The sample records tens of thousands of distinct CDR3 sequences, under 9% being singletons. The sample here was whole blood, taken at baseline. The receptors were gathered from an adult who was a healthcare worker with PCR-confirmed SARS-CoV-2 infection or an uninfected control (not recorded which). Each CDR3 is given with its conserved first and last residue. Each record gives: V gene, D gene, J gene, clone size, CDR3 protein, CDR3 DNA. The D gene is left open where the match is weak. Where a row states a size, it is once, few, many or the class of an expanded clone; other rows omit it.

>TRBV18|TRBD1|TRBJ1-3|many
CASSTGGASTGNTIYF
TGTGCCAGCTCAACAGGGGGCGCGTCGACTGGAAACACCATATATTTT
>TRBV30|TRBD2|TRBJ2-1|.
CAWGKREWQFF
TGTGCCTGGGGGAAGCGGGAGTGGCAGTTCTTC
>TRBV11-2|TRBD1|TRBJ2-5|.
CASSYSAGTGRGAQYF
TGTGCCAGCAGCTACTCCGCCGGGACAGGGAGGGGGGCCCAGTACTTC
>TRBV29-1|.|TRBJ2-1|few
CSARESSYNEQFF
TGCAGCGCCCGCGAGAGCTCCTACAATGAGCAGTTCTTC
>TRBV12-3/TRBV12-4|TRBD1|TRBJ1-5|medium-sized
CASSVTGGHQPQHF
TGTGCCAGCAGTGTAACAGGGGGCCATCAGCCCCAGCATTTT
>TRBV27|.|TRBJ1-2|few
CASSLRGPYPGGYTF
TGTGCCAGCAGTTTAAGAGGGCCCTACCCAGGTGGCTACACCTTC
>TRBV11-2|TRBD2|TRBJ2-4|.
CASSFPTSGRAASKNIQYF
TGTGCCAGCAGCTTCCCGACTAGCGGGAGGGCCGCTTCCAAAAACATTCAGTACTTC
>TRBV7-8|TRBD1|TRBJ1-5|many
CASSPRDRYQPQHF
TGTGCCAGCAGCCCCCGGGACAGATATCAGCCCCAGCATTTT
>TRBV5-1|TRBD1|TRBJ2-6|few
CASSPQGEPGANVLTF
TGCGCCAGCAGCCCACAGGGGGAACCTGGGGCCAACGTCCTGACTTTC
>TRBV5-1|TRBD2|TRBJ2-7|.
CASSNRLGGSSHEQYF
TGCGCCAGCAGCAACCGGTTAGGCGGGAGCTCCCACGAGCAGTACTTC
>TRBV5-1|.|TRBJ1-1|.
CASRATGQMNTEAFF
TGCGCCAGCCGGGCCACCGGACAGATGAACACTGAAGCTTTCTTT
>TRBV6-1|.|TRBJ2-5|many
CASSPDVGYLSLETQYF
TGTGCCAGCAGTCCCGATGTGGGTTACCTTTCTTTAGAGACCCAGTACTTC
>TRBV12-3/TRBV12-4|.|TRBJ1-1|few
CASSFGTEAFF
TGTGCCAGCAGTTTTGGAACTGAAGCTTTCTTT
>TRBV7-9|.|TRBJ2-1|few
CASSLQDNEQFF
TGTGCCAGCAGTCTACAGGACAATGAGCAGTTCTTC
>TRBV14|.|TRBJ1-4|.
CASSQGYIAQDGEKLFF
TGTGCCAGCAGCCAAGGGTATATTGCGCAGGATGGTGAAAAACTGTTTTTT
>TRBV5-1|.|TRBJ2-7|many
CASSSGTSGLSGQYF
TGCGCCAGCAGCTCGGGGACCTCGGGACTTTCAGGGCAGTACTTC
>TRBV6-5|TRBD1|TRBJ1-2|many
CASKGQGVDGYTF
TGTGCCAGCAAAGGACAGGGAGTGGATGGCTACACCTTC
>TRBV28|.|TRBJ2-1|.
CASSAGGREQFF
TGTGCCAGCAGCGCAGGGGGGAGGGAGCAGTTCTTC
>TRBV16|.|TRBJ1-5|.
CASSQGRVQPQHF
TGTGCCAGCAGCCAAGGCCGGGTTCAGCCCCAGCATTTT
>TRBV7-3|.|TRBJ2-3|few
CASSLGGALGTDTQYF
TGTGCCAGCAGCTTGGGTGGGGCCTTGGGCACAGATACGCAGTATTTT
>TRBV29-1|TRBD2|TRBJ2-7|.
CSVAGGNEQYF
TGCAGCGTTGCGGGGGGGAACGAGCAGTACTTC
>TRBV19|TRBD2|TRBJ2-5|.
CASSILAGVQETQYF
TGTGCCAGTAGTATACTAGCGGGAGTACAAGAGACCCAGTACTTC